The clone carrying this TCR beta chain was found many times. A library of TCRbeta sequences, prepared with unique molecular identifiers, was generated. Using its own MiXCR run on the PCR reads, TCRdb lists one record per CDR3 protein. The table has about 460,000 distinct CDR3 sequences, approximately 12% seen once. CDR3 length: 15 amino acids. After removal of 4 bases from V and 7 bases from J, the junction contained 8 bases not matched to a gene. CDR1 and CDR2 from the germline V gene are MNHEY and SVGEGT. The data are from a study of T-cell reconstitution after alpha-beta-depleted transplantation in children.

The gene calls are TRBV6-2 or TRBV6-3 and TRBJ2-1, with 9 bases matching TRBD1. The sample was PBMCs from the stem cell graft donor, taken from the stem cell graft. The sequence was collected from a human donor who donated a stem cell graft to a child with combined immunodeficiency. CDR3 sequence reads: CASSWTGVRENEQFF. The DNA of the CDR3 is TGTGCCAGCAGTTGGACAGGGGTTAGGGAGAATGAGCAGTTCTTC.